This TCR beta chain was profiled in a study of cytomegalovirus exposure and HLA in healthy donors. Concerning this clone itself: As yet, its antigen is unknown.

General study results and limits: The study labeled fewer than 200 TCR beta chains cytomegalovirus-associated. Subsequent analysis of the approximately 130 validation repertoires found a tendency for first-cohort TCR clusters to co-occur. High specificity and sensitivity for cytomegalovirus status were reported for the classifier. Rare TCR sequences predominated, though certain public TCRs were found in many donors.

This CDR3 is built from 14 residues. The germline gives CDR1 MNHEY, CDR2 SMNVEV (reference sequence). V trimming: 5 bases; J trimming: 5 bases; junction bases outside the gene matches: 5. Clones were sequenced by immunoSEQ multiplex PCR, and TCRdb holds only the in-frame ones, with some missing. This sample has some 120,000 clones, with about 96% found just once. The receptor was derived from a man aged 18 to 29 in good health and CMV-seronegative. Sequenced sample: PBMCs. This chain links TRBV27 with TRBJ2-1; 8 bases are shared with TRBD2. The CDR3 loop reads CASSKAGVNNEQFF. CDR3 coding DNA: TGTGCCAGCAGTAAAGCGGGAGTCAACAATGAGCAGTTCTTC.